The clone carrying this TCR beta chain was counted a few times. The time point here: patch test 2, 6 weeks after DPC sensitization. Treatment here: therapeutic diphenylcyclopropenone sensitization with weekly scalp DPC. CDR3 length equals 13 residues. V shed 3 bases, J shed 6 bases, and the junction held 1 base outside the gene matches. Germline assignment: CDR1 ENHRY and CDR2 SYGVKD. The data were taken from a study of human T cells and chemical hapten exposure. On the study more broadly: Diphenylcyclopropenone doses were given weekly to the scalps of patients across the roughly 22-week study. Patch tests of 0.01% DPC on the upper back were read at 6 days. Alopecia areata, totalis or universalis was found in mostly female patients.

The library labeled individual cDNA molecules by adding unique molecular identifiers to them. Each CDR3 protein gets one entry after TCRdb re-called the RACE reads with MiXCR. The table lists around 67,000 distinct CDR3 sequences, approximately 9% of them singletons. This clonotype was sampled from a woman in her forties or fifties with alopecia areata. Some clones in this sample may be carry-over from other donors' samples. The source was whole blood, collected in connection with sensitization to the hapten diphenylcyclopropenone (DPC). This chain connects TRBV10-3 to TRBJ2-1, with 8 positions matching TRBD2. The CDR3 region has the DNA TGTGCCATCAGTGACGGGAGGGTCAATGAGCAGTTCTTC. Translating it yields CAISDGRVNEQFF.